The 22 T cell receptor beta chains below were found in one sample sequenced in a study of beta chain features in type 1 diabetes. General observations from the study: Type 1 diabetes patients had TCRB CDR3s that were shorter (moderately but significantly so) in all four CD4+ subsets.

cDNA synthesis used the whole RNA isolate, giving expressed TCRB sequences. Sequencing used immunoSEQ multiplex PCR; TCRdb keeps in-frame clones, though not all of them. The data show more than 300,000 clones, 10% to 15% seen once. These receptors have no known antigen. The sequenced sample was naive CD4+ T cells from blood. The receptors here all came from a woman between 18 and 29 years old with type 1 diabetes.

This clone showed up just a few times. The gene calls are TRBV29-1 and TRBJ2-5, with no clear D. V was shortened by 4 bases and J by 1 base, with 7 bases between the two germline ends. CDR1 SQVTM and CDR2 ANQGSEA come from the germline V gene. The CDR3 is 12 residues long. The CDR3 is CSVATPQETQYF. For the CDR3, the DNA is TGCAGCGTTGCGACACCCCAAGAGACCCAGTACTTC. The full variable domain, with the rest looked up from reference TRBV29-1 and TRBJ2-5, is SAVISQKPSRDICQRGTSLTIQCQVDSQVTMMFWYRQQPGQSLTLIATANQGSEATYESGFVIDKFPISRPNLTFSTLTVSNMSPEDSSIYLCSVATPQETQYFGPGTRLLVL.

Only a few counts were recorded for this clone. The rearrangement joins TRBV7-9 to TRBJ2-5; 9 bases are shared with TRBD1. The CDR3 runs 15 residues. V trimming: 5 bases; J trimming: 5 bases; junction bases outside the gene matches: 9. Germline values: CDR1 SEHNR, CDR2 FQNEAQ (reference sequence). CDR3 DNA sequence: TGTGCCAGCAGCCCCGGACAGGGGCTAGGGGAGACCCAGTACTTC. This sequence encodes CASSPGQGLGETQYF. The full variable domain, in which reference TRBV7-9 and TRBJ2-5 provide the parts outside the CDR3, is DTGVSQNPRHKITKRGQNVTFRCDPISEHNRLYWYRQTLGQGPEFLTYFQNEAQLEKSRLLSDRFSAERPKGSFSTLEIQRTEQGDSAMYLCASSPGQGLGETQYFGPGTRLLVL.

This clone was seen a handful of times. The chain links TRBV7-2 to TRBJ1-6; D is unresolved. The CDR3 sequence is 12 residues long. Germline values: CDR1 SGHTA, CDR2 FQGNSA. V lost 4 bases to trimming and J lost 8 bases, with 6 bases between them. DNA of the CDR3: TGTGCCAGCAGCTCCCCCTATTCACCCCTCCACTTT. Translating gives CASSSPYSPLHF.

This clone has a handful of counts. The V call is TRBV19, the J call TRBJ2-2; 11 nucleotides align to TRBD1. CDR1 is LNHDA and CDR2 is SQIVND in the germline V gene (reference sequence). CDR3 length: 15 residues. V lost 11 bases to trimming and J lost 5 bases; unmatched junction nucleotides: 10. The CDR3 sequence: CASGRGTGGTGELFF. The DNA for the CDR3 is TGTGCCTCGGGCCGGGGGACAGGGGGAACCGGGGAGCTGTTTTTT.

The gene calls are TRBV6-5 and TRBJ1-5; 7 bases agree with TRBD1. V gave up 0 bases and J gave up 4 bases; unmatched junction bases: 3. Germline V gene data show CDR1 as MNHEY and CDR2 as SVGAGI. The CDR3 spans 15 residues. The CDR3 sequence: CASSYSTGRNQPQHF. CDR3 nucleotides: TGTGCCAGCAGTTACTCGACAGGGAGGAATCAGCCCCAGCATTTT.

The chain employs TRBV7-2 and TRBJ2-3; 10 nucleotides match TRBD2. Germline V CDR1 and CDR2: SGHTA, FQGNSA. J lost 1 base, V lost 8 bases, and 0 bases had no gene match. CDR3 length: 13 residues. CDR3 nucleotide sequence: TGTGCCAGCGGACTAGCGGGCACAGATACGCAGTATTTT. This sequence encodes CASGLAGTDTQYF. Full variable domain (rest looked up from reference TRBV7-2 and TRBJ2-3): GAGVSQSPSNKVTEKGKDVELRCDPISGHTALYWYRQSLGQGLEFLIYFQGNSAPDKSGLPSDRFSAERTGGSVSTLTIQRTQQEDSAVYLCASGLAGTDTQYFGPGTRLTVL.

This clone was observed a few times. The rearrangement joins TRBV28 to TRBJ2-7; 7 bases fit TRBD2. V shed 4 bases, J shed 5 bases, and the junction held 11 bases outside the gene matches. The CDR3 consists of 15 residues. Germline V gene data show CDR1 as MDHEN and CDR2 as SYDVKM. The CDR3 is CASSSSSGGGDEQYF. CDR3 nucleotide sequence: TGTGCCAGCAGTTCATCCTCGGGAGGAGGCGACGAGCAGTACTTC.

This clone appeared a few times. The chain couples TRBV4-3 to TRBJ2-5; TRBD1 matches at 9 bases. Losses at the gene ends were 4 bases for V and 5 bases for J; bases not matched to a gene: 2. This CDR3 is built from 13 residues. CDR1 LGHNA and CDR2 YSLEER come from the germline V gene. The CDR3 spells CASSPGTGETQYF. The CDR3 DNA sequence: TGCGCCAGCAGCCCTGGGACAGGGGAGACCCAGTACTTC.

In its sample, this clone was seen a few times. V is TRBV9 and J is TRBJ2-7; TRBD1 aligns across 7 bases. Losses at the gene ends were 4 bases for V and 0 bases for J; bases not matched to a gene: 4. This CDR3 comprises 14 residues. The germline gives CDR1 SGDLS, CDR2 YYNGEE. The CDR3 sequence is CASSMHRGSYEQYF. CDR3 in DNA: TGTGCCAGCAGCATGCACAGGGGCTCCTACGAGCAGTACTTC.

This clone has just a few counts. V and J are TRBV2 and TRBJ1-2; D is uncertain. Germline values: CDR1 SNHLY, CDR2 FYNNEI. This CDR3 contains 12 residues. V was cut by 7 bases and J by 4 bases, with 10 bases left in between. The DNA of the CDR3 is TGTGCCAGCACGGGCGGGTCCTATGGCTACACCTTC. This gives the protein CASTGGSYGYTF.

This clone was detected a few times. The CDR3 coding sequence is TGTGCCAGCAGCTCCTTACCCCTTGCTAGCGGGACTCAAGAGACCCAGTACTTC. Amino acid sequence: CASSSLPLASGTQETQYF. The J gene is TRBJ2-5, the V gene TRBV7-9, with 9 nucleotides matching TRBD2. V was pared by 4 bases and J by 2 bases, with 14 bases of the junction left unmatched. CDR3 length: 18 amino acids. From germline, CDR1 is SEHNR and CDR2 FQNEAQ (reference sequence).

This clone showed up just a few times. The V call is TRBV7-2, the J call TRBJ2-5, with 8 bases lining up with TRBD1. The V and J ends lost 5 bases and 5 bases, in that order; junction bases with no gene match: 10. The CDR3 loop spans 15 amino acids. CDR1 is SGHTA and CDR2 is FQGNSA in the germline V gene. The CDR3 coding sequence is TGTGCCAGCAGCCGCCTTCCAGGGGGCACGGAGACCCAGTACTTC. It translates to CASSRLPGGTETQYF.

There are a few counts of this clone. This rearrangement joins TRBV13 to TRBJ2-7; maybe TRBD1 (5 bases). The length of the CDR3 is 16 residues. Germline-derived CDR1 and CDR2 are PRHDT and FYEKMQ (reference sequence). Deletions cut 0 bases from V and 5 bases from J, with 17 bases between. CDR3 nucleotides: TGTGCCAGCAGCTTAGGGGGGTTCCCCAGGGTCAACGAGCAGTACTTC. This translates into CASSLGGFPRVNEQYF.

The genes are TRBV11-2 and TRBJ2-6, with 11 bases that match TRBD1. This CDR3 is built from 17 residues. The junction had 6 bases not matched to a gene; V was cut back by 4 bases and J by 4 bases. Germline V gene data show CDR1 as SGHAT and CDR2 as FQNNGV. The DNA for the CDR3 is TGTGCCAGCAGCTACGGGACAGGGGGAGCGGGGGCCAACGTCCTGACTTTC. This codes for CASSYGTGGAGANVLTF.

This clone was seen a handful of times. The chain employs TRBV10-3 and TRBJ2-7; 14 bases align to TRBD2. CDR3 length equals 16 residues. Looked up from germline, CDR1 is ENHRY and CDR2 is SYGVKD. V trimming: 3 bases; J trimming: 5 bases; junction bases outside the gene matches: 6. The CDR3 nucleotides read TGTGCCATCAGTGATCCCGGGACTAGCGGGAGCCACGAGCAGTACTTC. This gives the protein CAISDPGTSGSHEQYF.

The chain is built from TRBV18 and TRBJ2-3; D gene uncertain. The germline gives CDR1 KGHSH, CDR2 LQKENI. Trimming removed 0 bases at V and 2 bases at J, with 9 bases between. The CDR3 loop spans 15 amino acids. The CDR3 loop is CASSPPSITTDTQYF. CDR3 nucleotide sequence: TGTGCCAGCTCACCACCGAGTATAACCACAGATACGCAGTATTTT. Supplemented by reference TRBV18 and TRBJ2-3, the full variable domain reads NAGVMQNPRHLVRRRGQEARLRCSPMKGHSHVYWYRQLPEEGLKFMVYLQKENIIDESGMPKERFSAEFPKEGPSILRIQQVVRGDSAAYFCASSPPSITTDTQYFGPGTRLTVL.

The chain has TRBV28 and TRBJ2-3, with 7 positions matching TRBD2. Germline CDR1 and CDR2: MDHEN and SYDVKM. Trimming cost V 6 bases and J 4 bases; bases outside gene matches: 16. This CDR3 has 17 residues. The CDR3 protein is CASRGMNTGGWADTQYF. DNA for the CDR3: TGTGCCAGCAGGGGGATGAATACGGGAGGTTGGGCAGATACGCAGTATTTT.

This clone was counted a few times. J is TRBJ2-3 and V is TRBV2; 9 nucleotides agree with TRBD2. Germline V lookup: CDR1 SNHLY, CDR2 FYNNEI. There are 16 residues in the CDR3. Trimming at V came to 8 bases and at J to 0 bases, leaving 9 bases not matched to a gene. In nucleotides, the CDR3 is TGTGCCAGCGGCCCCTTAGCGGGGGCTAGCACAGATACGCAGTATTTT. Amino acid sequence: CASGPLAGASTDTQYF.

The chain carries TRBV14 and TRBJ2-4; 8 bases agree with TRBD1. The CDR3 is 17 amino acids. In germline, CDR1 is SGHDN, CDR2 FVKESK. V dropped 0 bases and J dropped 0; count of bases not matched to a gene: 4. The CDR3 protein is CASSQDRGPLAKNIQYF. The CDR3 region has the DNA TGTGCCAGCAGCCAAGACAGGGGGCCCCTAGCCAAAAACATTCAGTACTTC.

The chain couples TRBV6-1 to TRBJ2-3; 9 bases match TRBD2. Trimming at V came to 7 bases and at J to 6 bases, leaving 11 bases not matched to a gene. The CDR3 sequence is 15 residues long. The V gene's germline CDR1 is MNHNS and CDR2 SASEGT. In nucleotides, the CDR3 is TGTGCCAGCACCGAGGGGGCGGGAGGGAGTGATACGCAGTATTTT. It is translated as CASTEGAGGSDTQYF.

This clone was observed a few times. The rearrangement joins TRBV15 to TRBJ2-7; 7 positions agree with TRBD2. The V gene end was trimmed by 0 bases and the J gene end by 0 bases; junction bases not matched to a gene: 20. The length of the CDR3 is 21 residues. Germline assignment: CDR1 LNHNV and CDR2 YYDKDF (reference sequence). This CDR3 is CATSRDRDGGRSPLPSYEQYF. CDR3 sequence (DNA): TGTGCCACCAGCAGAGACAGGGATGGCGGGAGATCCCCTTTGCCCTCCTACGAGCAGTACTTC.

CDR3 sequence (DNA): TGCAGTGCTAGTTATCCGGAGCAGTACTTC. Encoded protein: CSASYPEQYF. V usage is TRBV20-1 and J usage is TRBJ2-5; no firm D call. V gave up 3 bases and J gave up 11 bases, with 10 bases separating them. The CDR3 runs 10 residues. CDR1 is DFQATT, CDR2 SNEGSKA, per germline (reference sequence).